This T cell receptor beta chain was recovered during a study of blood T cell repertoires in COVID-19. Study at large: Samples representing acute and convalescent COVID-19 were sourced from the United States, Italy and Spain.

In the authors' methods: For nucleated cells, counts were estimated from reference gene primer amplification. Generated by immunoSEQ multiplex PCR, the TCRdb table keeps only in-frame clones and is missing some. V and J calls and clone size come straight from that table; D and trimming were deduced from the DNA. The profile shows about 380,000 clones, 85% to 90% of them singletons. Participants, 18 to 89 years old, spanned approximately 25 US areas. The recovered donors of Cohort 3 showed two negative PCRs, clearance, or symptom resolution. CDR1 and CDR2 from the germline V gene are SGHAT and FQDESV (reference sequence). The J segment lost 3 bases and the V segment lost 1 base, leaving 5 bases of the junction unmatched. The CDR3 extends over 15 amino acids.

The V and J genes are TRBV11-1 and TRBJ2-7; 8 positions agree with TRBD1. The source material was PBMCs or T cells enriched from blood (not recorded which). This clonotype was obtained from a woman younger than 30 who had recovered from COVID-19. CDR3 amino acids: CASSLGTGGFYEQYF. For the CDR3, the DNA is TGTGCCAGCAGCTTAGGCACAGGGGGATTCTACGAGCAGTACTTC.